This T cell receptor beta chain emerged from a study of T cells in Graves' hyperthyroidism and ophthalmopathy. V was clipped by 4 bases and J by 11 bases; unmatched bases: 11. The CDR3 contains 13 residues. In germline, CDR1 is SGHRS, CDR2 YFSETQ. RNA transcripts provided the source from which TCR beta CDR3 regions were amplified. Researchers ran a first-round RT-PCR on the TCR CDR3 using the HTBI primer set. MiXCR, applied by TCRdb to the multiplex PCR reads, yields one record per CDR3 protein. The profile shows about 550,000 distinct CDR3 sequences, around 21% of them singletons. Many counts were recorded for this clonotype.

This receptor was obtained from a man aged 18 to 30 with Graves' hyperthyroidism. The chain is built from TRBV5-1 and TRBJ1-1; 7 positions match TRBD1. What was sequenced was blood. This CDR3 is CASSAGQPGGAFF. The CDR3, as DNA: TGCGCCAGCAGCGCGGGACAGCCCGGAGGGGCTTTCTTT.